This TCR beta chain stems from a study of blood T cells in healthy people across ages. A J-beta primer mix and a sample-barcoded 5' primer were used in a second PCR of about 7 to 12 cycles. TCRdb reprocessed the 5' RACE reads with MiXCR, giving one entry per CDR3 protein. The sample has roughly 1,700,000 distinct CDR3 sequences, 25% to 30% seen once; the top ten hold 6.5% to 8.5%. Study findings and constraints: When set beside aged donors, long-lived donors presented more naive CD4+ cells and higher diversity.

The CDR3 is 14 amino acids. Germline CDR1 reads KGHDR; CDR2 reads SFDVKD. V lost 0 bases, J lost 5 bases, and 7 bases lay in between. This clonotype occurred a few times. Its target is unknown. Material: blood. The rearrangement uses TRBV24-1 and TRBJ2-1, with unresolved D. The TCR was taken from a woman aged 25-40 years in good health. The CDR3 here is CATSDLRSNNEQFF. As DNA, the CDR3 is TGTGCCACCAGTGATTTGCGGTCCAACAATGAGCAGTTCTTC.